This entry features one T cell receptor (beta chain) sequence. Antigen specificity is unknown. This sample was included in a study of T cells in narcolepsy. The overall study: Healthy controls were enrolled alongside patients with narcolepsy type 1 or type 2.

Findings and limits, study-wide: HCRT-specific and TRIB2-specific autoreactive clonotypes appeared among same-patient CSF and blood CD4+ clonotypes. Healthy controls reportedly lacked the autoreactive clonotypes serially found in patients' blood. Some memory CD4+ repertoires had no autoreactive clone sequences.

The assay was immunoSEQ multiplex PCR, and TCRdb's table has in-frame clones only and misses some. The data show tens of thousands of clones, 60% to 75% seen once. From germline, CDR1 is LNHDA and CDR2 SQIVND (reference sequence). With 1 base clipped from V and 4 bases from J, the junction kept 4 bases outside the gene matches. The CDR3 is 17 residues long. The chain combines TRBV19 with TRBJ2-3; TRBD2 agrees at 14 bases. Sequences were obtained from memory (CD45RA-) CD4+ T cells from blood. The clonotype comes from a human donor in good health. This chain's CDR3 is CASSIAATSGRADTQYF. CDR3 sequence (DNA): TGTGCCAGTAGTATAGCGGCGACTAGCGGGAGGGCAGATACGCAGTATTTT.